The T cell receptor beta chain under discussion was sequenced for a study of regulatory T cells in long-lasting Graves disease. Study at large: For a period under 3 months, newly diagnosed Graves' patients had taken antithyroid drugs.

In building TCR beta libraries, iRepertoire HTBI primers were used together with Arm-PCR of CDR3 regions. TCRdb re-derived calls from the multiplex PCR reads in MiXCR, one entry per CDR3 protein. The sample lists around 400,000 distinct CDR3 sequences, around 16% occurring once. This clonotype was recorded many times. The antigen is unknown. A junction end diverges from the germline sequence, so it may reflect a read error. Time point noted: newly diagnosed GD, antithyroid drugs for less than 3 months. Making the TCR library involved RNA that had been extracted from PBMCs. Overall study findings and caveats: Persistent cases of Graves' showed reduced TCR diversity relative to newly diagnosed patients.

Germline V CDR1 and CDR2: MDHEN, SYDVKM. The CDR3 is made up of 14 amino acids. This sample also belongs to another study, concerning T cells in Graves' hyperthyroidism and ophthalmopathy. That paper states: Newly diagnosed patients aged 18 to 65 had hyperthyroidism of under 2 months' duration.

The sample here was peripheral blood mononuclear cells (PBMCs), taken at new diagnosis, from a patient treated with antithyroid drugs. This TCR came from a woman in her thirties or forties with Graves disease. The V and J genes are TRBV28 and TRBJ1-5, with TRBD1 as a possible D gene (5 bases). As DNA, the CDR3 is TGTGCCAGCACAGGGCCAAGGGCTAATCGGCCCCAGCATTTT. Protein product: CASTGPRANRPQHF.